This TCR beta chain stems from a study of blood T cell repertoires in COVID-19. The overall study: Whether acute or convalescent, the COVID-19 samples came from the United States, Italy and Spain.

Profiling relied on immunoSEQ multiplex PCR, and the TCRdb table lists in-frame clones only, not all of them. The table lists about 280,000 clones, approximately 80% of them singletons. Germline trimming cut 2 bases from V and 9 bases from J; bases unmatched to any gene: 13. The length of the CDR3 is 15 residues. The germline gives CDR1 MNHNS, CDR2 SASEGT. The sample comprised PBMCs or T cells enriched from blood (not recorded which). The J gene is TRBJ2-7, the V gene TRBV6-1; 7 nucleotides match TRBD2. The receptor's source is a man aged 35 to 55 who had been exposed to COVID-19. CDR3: CASSERGRLASVQYF. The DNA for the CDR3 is TGTGCCAGCAGTGAAAGGGGCCGACTAGCTTCGGTGCAGTACTTC.